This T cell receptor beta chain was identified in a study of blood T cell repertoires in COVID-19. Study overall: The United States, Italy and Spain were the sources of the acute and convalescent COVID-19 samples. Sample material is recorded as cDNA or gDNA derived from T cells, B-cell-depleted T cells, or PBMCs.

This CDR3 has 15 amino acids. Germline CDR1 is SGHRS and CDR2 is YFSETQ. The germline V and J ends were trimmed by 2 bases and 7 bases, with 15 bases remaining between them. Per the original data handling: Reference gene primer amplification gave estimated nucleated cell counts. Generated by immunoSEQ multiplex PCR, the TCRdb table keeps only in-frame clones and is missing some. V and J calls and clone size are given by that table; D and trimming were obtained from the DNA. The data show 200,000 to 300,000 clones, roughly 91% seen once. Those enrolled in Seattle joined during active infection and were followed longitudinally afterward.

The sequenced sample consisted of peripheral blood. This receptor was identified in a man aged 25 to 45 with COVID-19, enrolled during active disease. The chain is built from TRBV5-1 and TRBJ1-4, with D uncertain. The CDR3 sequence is CASSFSAPGREKLFF. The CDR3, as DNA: TGCGCCAGCAGCTTTAGTGCTCCCGGTCGTGAAAAACTGTTTTTT.